The T cell receptor (beta chain) described here comes from a study of blood T cell repertoires in COVID-19. Background on the study: Italy, Spain and the United States were the sources of the convalescent and acute COVID-19 samples.

The data were produced by immunoSEQ multiplex PCR, yet TCRdb's version contains in-frame clones alone and is incomplete. This table holds over 50,000 clones, approximately 85% found once. Per the germline V gene, CDR1 is SGHNT and CDR2 is YYREEE (reference sequence). V lost 4 bases and J 2 bases, leaving 16 bases between the germline ends. This CDR3 is built from 15 residues. The rearrangement links TRBV5-4 to TRBJ2-7; a possible D gene is TRBD2 (5 bases). The clonotype was recovered from a man aged 50-60 years with active COVID-19. Sequenced material: peripheral blood. CDR3 DNA: TGTGCCAGCAGCCACGGTGGGGAGAGAACCTACGAGCAGTACTTC. Encoded protein: CASSHGGERTYEQYF.